The 8 T cell receptor beta chains listed next were all sequenced from one sample in a study of CD8+ T cells in alopecia areata. RNA extraction and reverse transcription yielded cDNA as sequencing template. Assay used: immunoSEQ multiplex PCR; TCRdb lists only in-frame clones, some missing. This table has about 110,000 clones, 50% to 70% appearing once. Sequencing used NKG2D-low CD8+ T cells sorted from blood. The receptors were gathered from a human donor with alopecia areata.

The rearrangement links TRBV27 to TRBJ2-2; 7 positions agree with TRBD1. Germline V lookup: CDR1 MNHEY, CDR2 SMNVEV (reference sequence). The CDR3 spans 17 residues. The V segment lost 4 bases and the J segment 0 bases; nucleotides outside the gene matches: 8. CDR3 coding DNA: TGTGCCAGCAGTTCCACCCCTGGGACAGCGAACACCGGGGAGCTGTTTTTT. Amino acid sequence: CASSSTPGTANTGELFF.

CDR3 DNA: TGTGCCAGCAGTTTGGGGACGGCGGGAGAGCAGTACTTC. Its translation: CASSLGTAGEQYF. J is TRBJ2-7 and V is TRBV28; D might be TRBD2 (6 bases). Trimming stripped 3 bases from V and 7 bases from J, with 13 bases between. CDR1 is MDHEN, CDR2 SYDVKM, per germline. The CDR3 length is 13 residues.

The chain couples TRBV29-1 to TRBJ2-1; D may be TRBD2 (7 bases). The CDR3 length is 15 residues. Germline V gene sequence: CDR1 SQVTM, CDR2 ANQGSEA. The V end was cut by 4 bases, the J end by 4 bases, with 17 bases between. The CDR3 nucleotides read TGCAGCGTTGTGGTCGGGGGGCGCGGGTACAATGAGCAGTTCTTC. This translates into CSVVVGGRGYNEQFF.

The J gene is TRBJ2-7, the V gene TRBV5-6, with TRBD1 matching over 7 bases. The V segment lost 6 bases and the J segment 9 bases; nucleotides outside the gene matches: 15. This CDR3 is built from 14 residues. Germline V gives CDR1 SGHDT, CDR2 YYEEEE. CDR3 in amino acids: CASTTGVNLLWQYF. The CDR3 bases are TGTGCCAGCACCACAGGGGTAAATCTGCTCTGGCAGTACTTC.

In this sample, this clone turned up a few times. The chain carries TRBV29-1 and TRBJ2-3, with D uncertain. The germline V and J ends were trimmed by 5 bases and 3 bases, with 3 bases remaining between them. The CDR3 extends over 10 amino acids. Germline CDR1 is SQVTM and CDR2 is ANQGSEA. The CDR3 region has the DNA TGCAGCGTTCGGACAGATACGCAGTATTTT. Residues: CSVRTDTQYF.

CDR3 sequence reads: CASSILPYEQFF. The CDR3, as DNA: TGTGCCAGCAGTATCCTTCCTTATGAGCAGTTCTTC. This chain links TRBV27 with TRBJ2-1; D not certain. The CDR3 runs to 12 residues. The V gene's germline CDR1 is MNHEY and CDR2 SMNVEV (reference sequence). The V end was cut by 5 bases, the J end by 8 bases, with 10 bases between.

This chain connects TRBV7-8 to TRBJ2-1; D may be TRBD2 (6 bases). The CDR3 is 15 amino acids. Trimming took 3 bases from V and 5 from J, leaving 14 bases between them. Germline CDR1 SGHVS, CDR2 FQNEAQ. The CDR3 sequence is CASSFSSAGDNEQFF. DNA for the CDR3: TGTGCCAGCAGCTTTTCTAGCGCCGGCGACAATGAGCAGTTCTTC. The whole variable domain, filled in from reference TRBV7-8 and TRBJ2-1, reads GAGVSQSPRYKVAKRGQDVALRCDPISGHVSLFWYQQALGQGPEFLTYFQNEAQLDKSGLPSDRFFAERPEGSVSTLKIQRTQQEDSAVYLCASSFSSAGDNEQFFGPGTRLTVL.

The chain employs TRBV11-2 and TRBJ2-1, with TRBD2 matching over 9 bases. The V segment lost 4 bases and the J segment 8 bases; nucleotides outside the gene matches: 21. This CDR3 has 19 amino acids. Germline V CDR1 and CDR2: SGHAT, FQNNGV. DNA for the CDR3: TGTGCCAGCAGCTCTGGACTAGCGACAACACAGTGGGTGGTAGATGAGCAGTTCTTC. Translated, it gives CASSSGLATTQWVVDEQFF. The full variable domain, rest sourced from reference TRBV11-2 and TRBJ2-1, is EAGVAQSPRYKIIEKRQSVAFWCNPISGHATLYWYQQILGQGPKLLIQFQNNGVVDDSQLPKDRFSAERLKGVDSTLKIQPAKLEDSAVYLCASSSGLATTQWVVDEQFFGPGTRLTVL.